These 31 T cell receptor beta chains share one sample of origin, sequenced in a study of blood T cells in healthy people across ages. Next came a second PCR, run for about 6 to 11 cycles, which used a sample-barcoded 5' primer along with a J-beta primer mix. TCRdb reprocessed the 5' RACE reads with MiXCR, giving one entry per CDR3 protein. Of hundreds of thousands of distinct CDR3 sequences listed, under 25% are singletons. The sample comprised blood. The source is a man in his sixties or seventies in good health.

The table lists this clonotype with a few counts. Here the CDR3 reads CASSPGTKGTGELFF. The CDR3 bases are TGTGCCAGCAGTCCCGGGACGAAGGGCACCGGGGAGCTGTTTTTT. The genes are TRBV12-3 or TRBV12-4 and TRBJ2-2, with D perhaps assigned TRBD1 or TRBD2 (5 bases each). The CDR3 is 15 residues long. Trimming pared 5 bases from V and 4 bases from J, leaving 14 bases between.

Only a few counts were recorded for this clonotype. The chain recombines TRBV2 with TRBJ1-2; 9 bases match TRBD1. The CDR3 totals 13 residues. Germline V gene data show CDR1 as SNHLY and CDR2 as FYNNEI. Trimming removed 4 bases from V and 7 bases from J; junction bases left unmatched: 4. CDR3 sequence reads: CASSGQGVGGYTF. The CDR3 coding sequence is TGTGCCAGCAGTGGACAGGGGGTTGGTGGCTACACCTTC.

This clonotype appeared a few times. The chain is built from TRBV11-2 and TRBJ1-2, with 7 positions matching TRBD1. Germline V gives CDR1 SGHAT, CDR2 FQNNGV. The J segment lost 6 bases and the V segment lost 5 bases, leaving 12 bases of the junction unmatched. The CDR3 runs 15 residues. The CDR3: CASSLGYRGIDGYTF. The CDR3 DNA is TGTGCCAGCAGCCTCGGGTACAGGGGAATCGATGGCTACACCTTC.

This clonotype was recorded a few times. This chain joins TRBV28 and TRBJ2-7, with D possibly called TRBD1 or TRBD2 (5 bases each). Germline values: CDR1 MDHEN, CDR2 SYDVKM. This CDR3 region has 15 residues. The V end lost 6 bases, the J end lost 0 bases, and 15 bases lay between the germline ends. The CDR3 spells CASSSSGTISYEQYF. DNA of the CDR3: TGTGCCAGCAGCTCTAGTGGGACGATCTCCTACGAGCAGTACTTC.

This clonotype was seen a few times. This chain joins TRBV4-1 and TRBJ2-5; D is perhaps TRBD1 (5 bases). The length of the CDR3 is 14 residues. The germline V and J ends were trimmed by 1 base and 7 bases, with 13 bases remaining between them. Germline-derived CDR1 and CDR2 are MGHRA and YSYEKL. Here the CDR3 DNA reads TGCGCCAGCAGCCAAGTACGCGCGCAGGGGACCCAGTACTTC. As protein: CASSQVRAQGTQYF.

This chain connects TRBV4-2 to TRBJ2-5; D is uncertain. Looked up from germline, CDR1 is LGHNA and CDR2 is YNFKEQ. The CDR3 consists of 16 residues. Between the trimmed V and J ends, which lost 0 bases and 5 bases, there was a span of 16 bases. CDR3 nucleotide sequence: TGTGCCAGCAGCCAAGATCCGGCTGGATTACTTGAGACCCAGTACTTC. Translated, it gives CASSQDPAGLLETQYF.

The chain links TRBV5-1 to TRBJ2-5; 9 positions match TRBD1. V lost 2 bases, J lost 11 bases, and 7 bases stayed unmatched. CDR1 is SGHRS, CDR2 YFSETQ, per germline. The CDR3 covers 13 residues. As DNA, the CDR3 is TGCGCCAGCAGCTTACAGGGGGCGTGGGAGCAGTACTTC. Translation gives CASSLQGAWEQYF.

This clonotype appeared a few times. In DNA, the CDR3 is TGTGCCAGCAGTTATGTAGGGGAGAACTACGAGCAGTACTTC. Residues: CASSYVGENYEQYF. The rearrangement joins TRBV6-5 to TRBJ2-5; D possibly matches TRBD1 or TRBD2 (5 bases each). The J call is doubtful: the DNA matches TRBJ2-7 better. Per germline, CDR1 MNHEY and CDR2 SVGAGI. The CDR3 contains 14 residues.

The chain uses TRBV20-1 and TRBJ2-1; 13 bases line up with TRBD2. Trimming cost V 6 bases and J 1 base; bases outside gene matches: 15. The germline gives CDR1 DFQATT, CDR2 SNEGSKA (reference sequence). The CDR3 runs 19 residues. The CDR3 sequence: CSALQAGTSGMRSYNEQFF. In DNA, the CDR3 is TGCAGTGCCCTCCAAGCCGGGACTAGCGGGATGAGGTCCTACAATGAGCAGTTCTTC.

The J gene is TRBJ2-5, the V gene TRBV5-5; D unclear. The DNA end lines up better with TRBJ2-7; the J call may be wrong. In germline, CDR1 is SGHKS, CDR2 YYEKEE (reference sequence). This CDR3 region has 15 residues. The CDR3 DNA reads TGTGCCAGCAGCTTGGATCCGGGCTCAACCTACGAGCAGTACTTC. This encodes CASSLDPGSTYEQYF.

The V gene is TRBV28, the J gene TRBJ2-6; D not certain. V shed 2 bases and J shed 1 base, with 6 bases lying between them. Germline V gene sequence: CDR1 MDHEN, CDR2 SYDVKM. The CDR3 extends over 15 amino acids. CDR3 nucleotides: TGTGCCAGCAGTTTAATTCGATCTGGGGCCAACGTCCTGACTTTC. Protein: CASSLIRSGANVLTF.

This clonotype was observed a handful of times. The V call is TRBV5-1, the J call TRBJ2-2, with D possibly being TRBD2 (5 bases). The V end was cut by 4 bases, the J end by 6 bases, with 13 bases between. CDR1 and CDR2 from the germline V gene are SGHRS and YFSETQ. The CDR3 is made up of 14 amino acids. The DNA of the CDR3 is TGCGCCAGCAGCCCGGGGATATACGCCGGGGAGCTGTTTTTT. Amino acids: CASSPGIYAGELFF.

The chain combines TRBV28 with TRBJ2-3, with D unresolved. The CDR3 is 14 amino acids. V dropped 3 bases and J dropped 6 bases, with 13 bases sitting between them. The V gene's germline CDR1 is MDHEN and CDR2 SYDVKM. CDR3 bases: TGTGCCAGCAGTTTGGGTCCGGTGGGGGATACGCAGTATTTT. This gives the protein CASSLGPVGDTQYF.

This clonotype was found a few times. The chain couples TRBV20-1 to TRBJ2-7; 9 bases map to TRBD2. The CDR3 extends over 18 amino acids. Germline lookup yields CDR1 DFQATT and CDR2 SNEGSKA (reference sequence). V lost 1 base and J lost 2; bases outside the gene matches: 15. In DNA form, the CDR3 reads TGCAGTGCTAGAGTCCGTACCCGTAGCGGGAGACCTCCCTACGAGCAGTACTTC. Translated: CSARVRTRSGRPPYEQYF.

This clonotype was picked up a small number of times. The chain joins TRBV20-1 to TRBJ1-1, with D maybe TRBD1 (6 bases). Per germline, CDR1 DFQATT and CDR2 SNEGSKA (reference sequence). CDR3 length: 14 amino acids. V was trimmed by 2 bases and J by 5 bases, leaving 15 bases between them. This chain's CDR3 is CSARLNRVGTEAFF. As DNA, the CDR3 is TGCAGTGCTAGACTCAACAGGGTCGGAACTGAAGCTTTCTTT.

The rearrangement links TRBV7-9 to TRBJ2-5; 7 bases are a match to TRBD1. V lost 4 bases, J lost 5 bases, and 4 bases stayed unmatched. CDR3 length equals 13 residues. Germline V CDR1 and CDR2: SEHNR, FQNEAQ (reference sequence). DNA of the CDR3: TGTGCCAGCAGCTACACAGGGGTGGAGACCCAGTACTTC. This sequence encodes CASSYTGVETQYF.

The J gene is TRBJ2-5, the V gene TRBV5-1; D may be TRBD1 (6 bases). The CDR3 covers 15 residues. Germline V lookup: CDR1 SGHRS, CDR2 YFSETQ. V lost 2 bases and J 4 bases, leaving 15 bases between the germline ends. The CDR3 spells CASSFTGLRGETQYF. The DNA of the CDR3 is TGCGCCAGCAGCTTTACAGGGTTAAGGGGAGAGACCCAGTACTTC. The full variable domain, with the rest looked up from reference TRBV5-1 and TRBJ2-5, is KAGVTQTPRYLIKTRGQQVTLSCSPISGHRSVSWYQQTPGQGLQFLFEYFSETQRNKGNFPGRFSGRQFSNSRSEMNVSTLELGDSALYLCASSFTGLRGETQYFGPGTRLLVL.

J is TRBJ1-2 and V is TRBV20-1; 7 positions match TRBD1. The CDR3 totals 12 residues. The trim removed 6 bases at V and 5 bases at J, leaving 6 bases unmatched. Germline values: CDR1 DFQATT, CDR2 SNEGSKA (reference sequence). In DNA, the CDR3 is TGCAGTGCCCTACAGGGGATGTATGGCTACACCTTC. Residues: CSALQGMYGYTF.

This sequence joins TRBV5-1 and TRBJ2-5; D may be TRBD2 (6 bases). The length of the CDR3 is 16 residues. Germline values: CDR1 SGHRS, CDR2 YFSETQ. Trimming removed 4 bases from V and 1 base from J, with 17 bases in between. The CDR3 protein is CASSPNRVGGQETQYF. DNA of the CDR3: TGCGCCAGCAGCCCAAACCGCGTGGGGGGCCAAGAGACCCAGTACTTC.

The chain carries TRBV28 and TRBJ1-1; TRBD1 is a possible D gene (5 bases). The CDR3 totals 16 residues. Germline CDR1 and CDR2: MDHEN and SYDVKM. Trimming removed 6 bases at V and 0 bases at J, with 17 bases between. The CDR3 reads CASSLGTSGMNTEAFF. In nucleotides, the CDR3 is TGTGCCAGCAGCCTCGGGACCAGCGGTATGAACACTGAAGCTTTCTTT.

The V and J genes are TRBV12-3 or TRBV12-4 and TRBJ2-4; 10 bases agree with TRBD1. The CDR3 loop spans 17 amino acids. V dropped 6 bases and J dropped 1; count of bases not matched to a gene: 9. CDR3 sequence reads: CASSQDRGGVAKNIQYF. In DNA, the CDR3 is TGTGCCAGCAGCCAGGACAGGGGGGGTGTGGCCAAAAACATTCAGTACTTC.

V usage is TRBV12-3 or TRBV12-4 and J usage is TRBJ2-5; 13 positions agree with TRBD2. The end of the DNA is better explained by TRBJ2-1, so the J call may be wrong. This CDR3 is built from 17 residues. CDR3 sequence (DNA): TGTGCCAGCAGTCCGGGGACTAGCGGGAAGTTTGGCAATGAGCAGTTCTTC. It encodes CASSPGTSGKFGNEQFF.

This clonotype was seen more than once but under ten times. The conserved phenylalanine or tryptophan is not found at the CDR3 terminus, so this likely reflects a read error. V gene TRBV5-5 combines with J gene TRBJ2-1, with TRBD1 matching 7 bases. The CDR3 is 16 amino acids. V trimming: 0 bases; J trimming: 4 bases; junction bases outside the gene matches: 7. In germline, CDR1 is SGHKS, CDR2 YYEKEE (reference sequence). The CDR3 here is CASSLASTGPYNEQFL. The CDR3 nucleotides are TGTGCCAGCAGCTTGGCATCGACAGGGCCTTACAATGAGCAGTTCCTC.

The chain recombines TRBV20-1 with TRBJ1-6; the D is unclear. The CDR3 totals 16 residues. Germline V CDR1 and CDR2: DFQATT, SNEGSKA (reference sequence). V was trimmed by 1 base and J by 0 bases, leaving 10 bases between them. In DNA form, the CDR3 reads TGCAGTGCTAGAGGCATCAGGACCTCCTATAATTCACCCCTCCACTTT. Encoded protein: CSARGIRTSYNSPLHF.

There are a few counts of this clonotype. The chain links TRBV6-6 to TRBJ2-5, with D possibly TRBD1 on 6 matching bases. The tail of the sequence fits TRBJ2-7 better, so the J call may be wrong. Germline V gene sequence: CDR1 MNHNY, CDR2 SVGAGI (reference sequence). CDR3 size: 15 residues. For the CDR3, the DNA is TGTGCCAGCAGTTACGTTGGGGACACCTCCTACGAGCAGTACTTC. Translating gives CASSYVGDTSYEQYF.

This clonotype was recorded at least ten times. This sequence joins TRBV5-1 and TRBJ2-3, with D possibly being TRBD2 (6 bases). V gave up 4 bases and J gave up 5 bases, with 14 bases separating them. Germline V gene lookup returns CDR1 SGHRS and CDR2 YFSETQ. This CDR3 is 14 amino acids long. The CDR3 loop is CASSPTVGGDTQYF. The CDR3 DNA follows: TGCGCCAGCAGCCCAACGGTGGGGGGAGATACGCAGTATTTT.

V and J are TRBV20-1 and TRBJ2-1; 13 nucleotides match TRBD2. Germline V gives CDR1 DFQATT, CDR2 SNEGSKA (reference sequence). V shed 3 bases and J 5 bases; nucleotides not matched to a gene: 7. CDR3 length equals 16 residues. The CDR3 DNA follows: TGCAGTGCTAGCACGGGACTAGCGGGACCCCACAATGAGCAGTTCTTC. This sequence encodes CSASTGLAGPHNEQFF.

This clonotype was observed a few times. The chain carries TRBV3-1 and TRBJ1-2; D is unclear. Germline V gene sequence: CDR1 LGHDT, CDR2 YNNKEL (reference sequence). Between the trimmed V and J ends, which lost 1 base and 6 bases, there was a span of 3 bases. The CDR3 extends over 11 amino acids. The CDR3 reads CASSQAHGYTF. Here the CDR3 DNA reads TGTGCCAGCAGCCAAGCTCATGGCTACACCTTC.

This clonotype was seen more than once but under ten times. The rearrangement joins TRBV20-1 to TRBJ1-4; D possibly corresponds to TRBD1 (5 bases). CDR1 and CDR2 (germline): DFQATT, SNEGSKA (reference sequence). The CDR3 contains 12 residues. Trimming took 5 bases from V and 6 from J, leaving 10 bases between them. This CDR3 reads CSAGGGYEKLFF. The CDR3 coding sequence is TGCAGTGCTGGGGGGGGGTATGAAAAACTGTTTTTT.

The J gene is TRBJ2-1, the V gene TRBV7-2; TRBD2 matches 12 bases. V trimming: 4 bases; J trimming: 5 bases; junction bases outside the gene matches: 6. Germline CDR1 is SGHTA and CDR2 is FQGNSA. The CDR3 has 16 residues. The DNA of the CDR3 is TGTGCCAGCAGCTCCTGGACTAGCGGGGATAACAATGAGCAGTTCTTC. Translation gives CASSSWTSGDNNEQFF.

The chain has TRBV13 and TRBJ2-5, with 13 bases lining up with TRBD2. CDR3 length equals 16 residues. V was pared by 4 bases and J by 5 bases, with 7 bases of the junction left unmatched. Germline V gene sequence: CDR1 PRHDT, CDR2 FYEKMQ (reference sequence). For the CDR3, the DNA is TGTGCCAGCAGCTCATGGACTAGCGGGAGTTGGGAGACCCAGTACTTC. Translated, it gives CASSSWTSGSWETQYF.